Listed here are 6 T cell receptor beta chains from one sample, sequenced in a study of blood T cell repertoires in COVID-19. Assay: immunoSEQ multiplex PCR; the TCRdb copy retains only in-frame clones and omits some. The sample records 200,000 to 250,000 clones, around nine tenths being singletons. Sequencing was done on a sample of peripheral blood. All receptors come from a man in his 60s with acute or convalescent COVID-19.

This clone was observed a single time. The chain employs TRBV3-1 (or the pseudogene TRBV3-2) and TRBJ2-3; D gene uncertain. V gave up 1 base and J gave up 4 bases, with 15 bases separating them. The germline V gene encodes CDR1 LGHDT and CDR2 YNNKEL (reference sequence). This CDR3 has 16 residues. CDR3 sequence: CASSQGITPRADTQYF. DNA of the CDR3: TGTGCCAGCAGCCAAGGTATTACCCCTCGGGCAGATACGCAGTATTTT.

The chain links TRBV19 to TRBJ1-1, with D possibly TRBD1 on 5 matching bases. Germline V CDR1 and CDR2: LNHDA, SQIVND (reference sequence). This CDR3 is 15 amino acids long. Trimming cost V 6 bases and J 0 bases, with 14 bases left between them. The CDR3 is CASRTHGHLNTEAFF. In DNA, the CDR3 is TGTGCCAGTAGAACCCATGGACACCTGAACACTGAAGCTTTCTTT.

The chain joins TRBV18 to TRBJ2-5, with TRBD1 matching 12 bases. J lost 4 bases, V lost 2 bases, and 2 bases had no gene match. CDR1 and CDR2 (germline): KGHSH, LQKENI. The CDR3 runs 15 residues. CDR3 sequence (DNA): TGTGCCAGCTCACCAGGGACAGGGGGCGGAGAGACCCAGTACTTC. Protein product: CASSPGTGGGETQYF.

This sequence joins TRBV5-1 and TRBJ2-2; 7 bases are a match to TRBD2. V lost 4 bases, J lost 4 bases, and 10 bases stayed unmatched. CDR3 length: 16 residues. The germline V gene encodes CDR1 SGHRS and CDR2 YFSETQ. CDR3 in DNA: TGCGCCAGCAGCAGCGGGGACCAGTCGGGCACCGGGGAGCTGTTTTTT. It encodes CASSSGDQSGTGELFF.

This sequence joins TRBV5-6 and TRBJ2-3; 13 nucleotides agree with TRBD2. The V segment lost 4 bases and the J segment 0 bases; nucleotides outside the gene matches: 2. Germline V CDR1 and CDR2: SGHDT, YYEEEE. CDR3 size: 16 residues. The DNA of the CDR3 is TGTGCCAGCAGCCTGGGACTAGCGGGGAGCACAGATACGCAGTATTTT. Its translation: CASSLGLAGSTDTQYF.

The chain uses TRBV11-2 and TRBJ2-2, with a weak D call TRBD2 (5 bases). Germline CDR1 and CDR2: SGHAT and FQNNGV. V was shortened by 8 bases and J by 6 bases, with 13 bases between the two germline ends. The CDR3 is 13 residues long. DNA for the CDR3: TGTGCCAGCGCTAACCCCGGGGCCGGGGAGCTGTTTTTT. Residues: CASANPGAGELFF.